This T cell receptor beta chain was recovered during a study of cytomegalovirus exposure and HLA in healthy donors. The study ran its PCR with 60 Vbeta and 13 Jbeta primers. TCRdb's table, derived via immunoSEQ multiplex PCR, lists solely in-frame clones and lacks some. Among approximately 200,000 clones, around 75% were seen once, and the ten largest hold about 5.6%. Regarding this clone: The antigen is undetermined.

Study conclusions and caveats: It was reported that the classifier diagnosed cytomegalovirus status with high specificity and sensitivity in both the original and validation cohorts.

Germline loops: CDR1 SGHTS, CDR2 YDEGEE. The CDR3 has 11 amino acids. Between the trimmed V and J ends, which lost 0 bases and 5 bases, there was a span of 2 bases. The J gene is TRBJ2-5, the V gene TRBV5-8, with D hard to call. The receptor was isolated from a woman in her twenties or thirties in good health and CMV-seropositive. The sequencing input was PBMCs. CDR3 in DNA: TGTGCCAGCAGCTTGGCGGAGACCCAGTACTTC. Its protein product is CASSLAETQYF.